This entry concerns a single T cell receptor beta chain. Here immunoSEQ multiplex PCR was the method, and the copy in TCRdb shows in-frame clones only, minus some. This table has a few hundred thousand clones, 70% to 85% appearing once. This specimen comes from a study of blood T cell repertoires in COVID-19. As for the study in general: Specimens from acute and convalescent COVID-19 originated in the United States, Italy and Spain.

In germline, CDR1 is SNHLY, CDR2 FYNNEI. The J segment lost 0 bases and the V segment lost 8 bases, leaving 12 bases of the junction unmatched. The CDR3 loop spans 16 amino acids. The receptor was isolated from a human donor with acute or convalescent COVID-19. The donor label of this sample is uncertain. Sequenced material: peripheral blood. The rearrangement links TRBV2 to TRBJ1-2, with 7 bases matching TRBD1. The CDR3 DNA follows: TGTGCCAGCCGTAGGGACAGTGGGGTAGCTAACTATGGCTACACCTTC. Translating gives CASRRDSGVANYGYTF. The full variable domain, completed using reference TRBV2 and TRBJ1-2, is EPEVTQTPSHQVTQMGQEVILRCVPISNHLYFYWYRQILGQKVEFLVSFYNNEISEKSEIFDDQFSVERPDGSNFTLKIRSTKLEDSAMYFCASRRDSGVANYGYTFGSGTRLTVV.